The 21 T cell receptor beta chains below come from one sample, sequenced in a study of cytomegalovirus exposure and HLA in healthy donors. PCR involved 60 Vbeta and 13 Jbeta primers. Profiling relied on immunoSEQ multiplex PCR, and the TCRdb table lists in-frame clones only, not all of them. The top ten hold approximately 8.5% of the sample, which has 95,000 to 150,000 clones, over 65% seen once. Sequencing was performed on PBMCs. The origin of the receptors is a woman aged 40 to 55 in good health and CMV-seropositive.

This clone has more than one count but fewer than ten. V is TRBV28 and J is TRBJ1-2; possibly TRBD1 for D (5 bases). The V gene lost 5 bases and the J gene lost 1 base, with 14 bases spanning the gap. CDR1 and CDR2 (germline): MDHEN, SYDVKM. The CDR3 has 15 residues. The CDR3 region has the DNA TGTGCCAGCAGTGGCGGGGACGGACGTAACTATGGCTACACCTTC. Translated, it gives CASSGGDGRNYGYTF.

This clone was picked up one time. The chain joins TRBV14 to TRBJ1-4; D may be TRBD1 (5 bases). Germline lookup yields CDR1 SGHDN and CDR2 FVKESK. Between the trimmed V and J ends, which lost 0 bases and 8 bases, there was a span of 10 bases. This CDR3 spans 14 amino acids. CDR3 bases: TGTGCCAGCAGCCAAGATCGGGGGTGGGAAAAACTGTTTTTT. It codes for CASSQDRGWEKLFF. The whole variable domain, filled in from reference TRBV14 and TRBJ1-4, reads EAGVTQFPSHSVIEKGQTVTLRCDPISGHDNLYWYRRVMGKEIKFLLHFVKESKQDESGMPNNRFLAERTGGTYSTLKVQPAELEDSGVYFCASSQDRGWEKLFFGSGTQLSVL.

The chain carries TRBV28 and TRBJ1-2, with D tentatively TRBD1 (5 bases). The germline V gene has CDR1 MDHEN and CDR2 SYDVKM. Trimming removed 6 bases from V and 3 bases from J, with 14 bases in between. CDR3 length equals 14 residues. This chain's CDR3 is CASRVGGGDYGYTF. The CDR3 DNA reads as TGTGCCAGCAGGGTGGGGGGAGGTGACTATGGCTACACCTTC.

The genes are TRBV19 and TRBJ2-7, with 9 nucleotides matching TRBD1. CDR3 length: 15 residues. From germline, CDR1 is LNHDA and CDR2 SQIVND (reference sequence). Germline trimming cut 3 bases from V and 6 bases from J; bases unmatched to any gene: 9. The CDR3 loop is CASSITRDRETEQYF. The DNA for the CDR3 is TGTGCCAGTAGTATCACGAGGGACAGGGAGACCGAGCAGTACTTC.

This clone has a handful of counts. The chain couples TRBV6-5 to TRBJ1-1, with TRBD1 identical over 10 bases. Germline V gives CDR1 MNHEY, CDR2 SVGAGI. The V and J ends lost 2 bases and 7 bases, in that order; junction bases with no gene match: 1. The CDR3 is 13 amino acids. The CDR3, as DNA: TGTGCCAGCAGTTACGGGGACAGGGGTGAAGCTTTCTTT. Amino acids: CASSYGDRGEAFF.

V is TRBV7-6 and J is TRBJ1-1, with D uncertain. The CDR3 consists of 13 residues. The ends were cut back, 1 base at V and 6 bases at J, with 9 bases in the middle. Per germline, CDR1 SGHVS and CDR2 FNYEAQ. The CDR3 spells CASSLGRGSEAFF. In DNA, the CDR3 is TGTGCCAGCAGCTTAGGGCGAGGGTCTGAAGCTTTCTTT.

The rearrangement joins TRBV5-1 to TRBJ2-1; 15 bases agree with TRBD2. Germline V gene sequence: CDR1 SGHRS, CDR2 YFSETQ. This CDR3 is built from 21 residues. V lost 4 bases and J lost 4; bases outside the gene matches: 18. The CDR3 DNA is TGCGCCAGCAGCGGGGACAGTTTTCGGACTAGCGGGAGGGGAGGGTACAATGAGCAGTTCTTC. It encodes CASSGDSFRTSGRGGYNEQFF.

This chain joins TRBV19 and TRBJ1-2; TRBD1 is a possible D gene (5 bases). V gave up 7 bases and J gave up 4 bases, with 19 bases separating them. The CDR3 length is 15 residues. CDR1 and CDR2 from the germline V gene are LNHDA and SQIVND (reference sequence). The CDR3 region is CASTHQGPVGYGYTF. The CDR3, as DNA: TGTGCCAGTACTCATCAGGGCCCGGTTGGCTATGGCTACACCTTC.

The gene calls are TRBV11-2 and TRBJ1-1; D uncertain. Germline CDR1 reads SGHAT; CDR2 reads FQNNGV. V was pared by 1 base and J by 8 bases, with 11 bases between. CDR3 length equals 13 residues. This CDR3 reads CASSLVMEGEAFF. The CDR3, as DNA: TGTGCCAGCAGCTTAGTTATGGAGGGAGAAGCTTTCTTT.

V gene TRBV9 combines with J gene TRBJ1-2; 7 bases are shared with TRBD1. V lost 4 bases to trimming and J lost 4 bases; unmatched junction nucleotides: 13. Germline assignment: CDR1 SGDLS and CDR2 YYNGEE. This CDR3 contains 16 residues. In DNA form, the CDR3 reads TGTGCCAGCAGCTCCGAGGGGGCAGCCTCTGGCTATGGCTACACCTTC. Its protein is CASSSEGAASGYGYTF. Together with reference TRBV9 and TRBJ1-2, the CDR3 gives the full variable domain: DSGVTQTPKHLITATGQRVTLRCSPRSGDLSVYWYQQSLDQGLQFLIQYYNGEERAKGNILERFSAQQFPDLHSELNLSSLELGDSALYFCASSSEGAASGYGYTFGSGTRLTVV.

V is TRBV9 and J is TRBJ1-3; the D is unclear. V was clipped by 4 bases and J by 5 bases, with 13 bases between them. The germline gives CDR1 SGDLS, CDR2 YYNGEE. The CDR3 runs to 14 residues. CDR3 sequence: CASSPGELRNTIYF. Written as DNA, the CDR3 is TGTGCCAGCAGCCCTGGGGAGCTACGAAACACCATATATTTT.

The chain is built from TRBV29-1 and TRBJ1-1; D might be TRBD1 (5 bases). Germline CDR1 SQVTM, CDR2 ANQGSEA. The CDR3 contains 12 residues. V lost 3 bases and J 0 bases, leaving 5 bases between the germline ends. The DNA of the CDR3 is TGCAGCGTTGACAGGGTGAACACTGAAGCTTTCTTT. Amino acid sequence: CSVDRVNTEAFF.

Comments on this clone: At one end, the junction sequence differs from germline, possibly due to a read error. The chain couples TRBV29-1 to TRBJ1-2, with D possibly matching TRBD1 (6 bases). The CDR3 runs to 11 residues. Germline assignment: CDR1 SQVTM and CDR2 ANQGSEA. The CDR3 DNA sequence: TGCAGCGTTGGACAGGTCTATGGCTACCCCTTC. Its protein product is CSVGQVYGYPF.

The CDR3 coding sequence is TGTGCCAGCTCACCACCGGGACTATCCACAGATACGCAGTATTTT. Translating it yields CASSPPGLSTDTQYF. This chain joins TRBV18 and TRBJ2-3; 7 nucleotides line up with TRBD2. The CDR3 has 15 residues. Germline CDR1 and CDR2: KGHSH and LQKENI. The V gene end was trimmed by 0 bases and the J gene end by 2 bases; junction bases not matched to a gene: 2.

The gene calls are TRBV4-1 and TRBJ1-2, with TRBD1 identical over 11 bases. The V gene end was trimmed by 0 bases and the J gene end by 4 bases; junction bases not matched to a gene: 4. This CDR3 is 16 amino acids long. Germline lookup yields CDR1 MGHRA and CDR2 YSYEKL. The CDR3 loop reads CASSQEGTGGFYGYTF. The CDR3 region has the DNA TGCGCCAGCAGCCAAGAAGGGACAGGGGGTTTCTATGGCTACACCTTC.

The rearrangement joins TRBV27 to TRBJ2-7; TRBD1 is a possible D gene (7 bases). CDR3 size: 17 residues. From germline, CDR1 is MNHEY and CDR2 SMNVEV (reference sequence). The germline V and J ends were trimmed by 2 bases and 1 base, with 18 bases remaining between them. The CDR3 sequence is CASSLKTTGAGSYEQYF. CDR3 sequence (DNA): TGTGCCAGCAGTTTAAAAACCACAGGGGCGGGGTCCTACGAGCAGTACTTC.

This clone was seen a few times. This chain joins TRBV29-1 and TRBJ2-5; perhaps TRBD1 as D (6 bases). The CDR3 is made up of 15 amino acids. Germline V gene data show CDR1 as SQVTM and CDR2 as ANQGSEA. Between the trimmed V and J ends, which lost 0 bases and 4 bases, there was a span of 15 bases. In DNA, the CDR3 is TGCAGCGTTGAAGATCAGGCCAGGGGCCCAGAGACCCAGTACTTC. Protein product: CSVEDQARGPETQYF. The variable domain in full, with the rest retrieved from reference TRBV29-1 and TRBJ2-5, is SAVISQKPSRDICQRGTSLTIQCQVDSQVTMMFWYRQQPGQSLTLIATANQGSEATYESGFVIDKFPISRPNLTFSTLTVSNMSPEDSSIYLCSVEDQARGPETQYFGPGTRLLVL.

The count of this clone is one. V and J are TRBV7-6 and TRBJ1-1, with 10 bases identical to TRBD1. The CDR3 loop spans 16 amino acids. The germline CDR1 and CDR2 sequences are SGHVS and FNYEAQ. J gave up 8 bases and V 4 bases, and 13 bases lay outside the gene matches. This CDR3 is CASSYGQGGVLPEAFF. In DNA form, the CDR3 reads TGTGCCAGCAGCTACGGACAGGGGGGAGTTCTTCCCGAAGCTTTCTTT.

V usage is TRBV6-5 and J usage is TRBJ2-5; 7 bases match TRBD1. The DNA end favors TRBJ2-7, so the J call may be wrong. Germline V CDR1 and CDR2: MNHEY, SVGAGI. This CDR3 has 13 amino acids. The CDR3 loop reads CASKGAGVYEQYF. The CDR3, as DNA: TGTGCCAGCAAGGGGGCAGGAGTCTACGAGCAGTACTTC.

The V and J genes are TRBV6-5 and TRBJ2-7, with TRBD2 matching 8 bases. The junction had 7 bases not matched to a gene; V was cut back by 7 bases and J by 5 bases. The CDR3 length is 13 residues. Looked up from germline, CDR1 is MNHEY and CDR2 is SVGAGI. CDR3 residues: CASIGGAWDEQYF. CDR3 nucleotides: TGTGCCAGCATCGGGGGGGCCTGGGACGAGCAGTACTTC.

The rearrangement uses TRBV5-1 and TRBJ2-3; 10 nucleotides line up with TRBD2. The CDR3 is made up of 16 amino acids. V was pared by 2 bases and J by 5 bases, with 8 bases of the junction left unmatched. Germline lookup yields CDR1 SGHRS and CDR2 YFSETQ. The CDR3 is CASSFQRGGLGDTQYF. CDR3 coding DNA: TGCGCCAGCAGCTTCCAGCGGGGGGGCTTGGGAGATACGCAGTATTTT.